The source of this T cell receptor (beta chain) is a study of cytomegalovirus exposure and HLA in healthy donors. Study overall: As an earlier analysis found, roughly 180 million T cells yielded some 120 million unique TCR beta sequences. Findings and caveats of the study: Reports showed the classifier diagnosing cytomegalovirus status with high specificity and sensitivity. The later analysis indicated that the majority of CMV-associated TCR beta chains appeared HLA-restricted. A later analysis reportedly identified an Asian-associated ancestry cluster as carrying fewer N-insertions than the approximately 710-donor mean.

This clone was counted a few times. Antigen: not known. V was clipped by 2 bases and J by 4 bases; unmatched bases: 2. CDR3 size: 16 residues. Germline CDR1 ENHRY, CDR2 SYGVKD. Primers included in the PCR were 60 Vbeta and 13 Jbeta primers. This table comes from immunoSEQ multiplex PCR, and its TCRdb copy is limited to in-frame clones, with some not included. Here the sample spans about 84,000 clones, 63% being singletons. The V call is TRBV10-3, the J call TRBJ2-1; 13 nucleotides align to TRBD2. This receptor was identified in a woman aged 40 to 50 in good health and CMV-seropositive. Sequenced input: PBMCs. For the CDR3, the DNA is TGTGCCATCAGTGAGGGGACTAGCGGGGTTTACAATGAGCAGTTCTTC. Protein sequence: CAISEGTSGVYNEQFF.